A single sample gave rise to the 14 T cell receptor beta chains below, sequenced in a study of blood T cell repertoires in COVID-19. Profiling relied on immunoSEQ multiplex PCR, and the TCRdb table lists in-frame clones only, not all of them. The sample has 99,000 or so clones, roughly nine tenths seen once; the top ten hold roughly 6%. Sample: peripheral blood. The receptors shown here come from a human donor in a cohort sampled during active COVID-19.

The rearrangement uses TRBV2 and TRBJ2-7, with TRBD2 matching over 9 bases. Germline-derived CDR1 and CDR2 are SNHLY and FYNNEI. The CDR3 sequence is 16 residues long. The junction had 12 bases not matched to a gene; V was cut back by 3 bases and J by 6 bases. The DNA for the CDR3 is TGTGCCAGCAGTGAGGTGCGCGGGGGGGCCGGGGGCGAGCAGTACTTC. It encodes CASSEVRGGAGGEQYF.

This clone was detected many times. This rearrangement joins TRBV19 to TRBJ2-1; the match to TRBD1 covers 9 bases. The CDR3 consists of 14 residues. The V gene's germline CDR1 is LNHDA and CDR2 SQIVND (reference sequence). Unmatched junction bases numbered 7, after V lost 6 bases and J lost 7 bases. The DNA of the CDR3 is TGTGCCAGTAGCCTCACCGGGACAGGGAATGAGCAGTTCTTC. Its protein is CASSLTGTGNEQFF.

The V gene is TRBV5-6, the J gene TRBJ1-6, with 7 bases aligning to TRBD1. With 7 bases clipped from V and 6 bases from J, the junction kept 10 bases outside the gene matches. Germline V gives CDR1 SGHDT, CDR2 YYEEEE. The CDR3 extends over 15 amino acids. CDR3 loop: CASSSPGQLNSPLHF. Here the CDR3 DNA reads TGTGCCAGCTCTTCCCCGGGACAGCTTAATTCACCCCTCCACTTT.

The chain is built from TRBV13 and TRBJ2-3, with no clear D. The V gene lost 0 bases and the J gene lost 0 bases, with 10 bases spanning the gap. CDR1 PRHDT and CDR2 FYEKMQ come from the germline V gene (reference sequence). The CDR3 spans 16 residues. Here the CDR3 reads CASSLGFSESTDTQYF. CDR3 nucleotides: TGTGCCAGCAGCTTAGGTTTCAGCGAGAGCACAGATACGCAGTATTTT.

The chain carries TRBV3-1 (or the pseudogene TRBV3-2) and TRBJ1-2; D is perhaps TRBD1 (5 bases). Germline V lookup: CDR1 LGHDT, CDR2 YNNKEL (reference sequence). V shed 1 base and J shed 1 base, with 19 bases lying between them. There are 18 residues in the CDR3. The CDR3 DNA reads TGTGCCAGCAGCCAAGTGGGGGAGGGAGACGCCCTTAACTATGGCTACACCTTC. It yields the protein CASSQVGEGDALNYGYTF.

The V gene is TRBV6-5, the J gene TRBJ1-1; 8 nucleotides agree with TRBD1. CDR1 and CDR2 (germline): MNHEY, SVGAGI. Trimming removed 7 bases from V and 5 bases from J; junction bases left unmatched: 6. This CDR3 comprises 13 residues. The CDR3 region has the DNA TGTGCCAGCATTAACAGGGGGGAAACTGAAGCTTTCTTT. Amino acid sequence: CASINRGETEAFF.

The J gene is TRBJ2-7, the V gene TRBV2; 7 bases are a match to TRBD1. From germline, CDR1 is SNHLY and CDR2 FYNNEI. The CDR3 covers 14 residues. V lost 2 bases, J lost 3 bases, and 4 bases stayed unmatched. CDR3 protein: CASSEQGDIYEQYF. CDR3 DNA sequence: TGTGCCAGCAGTGAACAGGGGGACATCTACGAGCAGTACTTC.

The V and J genes are TRBV18 and TRBJ1-6, with a possible D match to TRBD1 (5 bases). The ends were cut back, 6 bases at V and 6 bases at J, with 15 bases in the middle. The germline CDR1 and CDR2 sequences are KGHSH and LQKENI. The CDR3 is 15 residues long. The CDR3 DNA reads as TGTGCCAGCTCGCCTCTCGGGGACTCTAATTCACCCCTCCACTTT. Amino acid sequence: CASSPLGDSNSPLHF.

This clone has only a few counts. This chain links TRBV5-6 with TRBJ1-2; TRBD1 matches at 9 bases. Germline lookup yields CDR1 SGHDT and CDR2 YYEEEE. This CDR3 contains 14 residues. V lost 2 bases to trimming and J lost 6 bases; unmatched junction nucleotides: 5. CDR3 loop: CASSFRDRVDGYTF. Written as DNA, the CDR3 is TGTGCCAGCAGCTTCCGGGACAGGGTAGATGGCTACACCTTC.

V is TRBV9 and J is TRBJ1-1; 8 positions match TRBD1. The CDR3 extends over 15 amino acids. V shed 3 bases and J 8 bases; nucleotides not matched to a gene: 12. Germline V gives CDR1 SGDLS, CDR2 YYNGEE. This CDR3 reads CASSEVPGGRIEAFF. CDR3 in DNA: TGTGCCAGCAGCGAAGTCCCAGGGGGCCGGATCGAAGCTTTCTTT.

This chain uses TRBV27 with TRBJ2-5, with 12 nucleotides matching TRBD1. The V gene's germline CDR1 is MNHEY and CDR2 SMNVEV (reference sequence). V was clipped by 8 bases and J by 1 base; unmatched bases: 2. The CDR3 totals 14 residues. The CDR3 is CASRDRGLQETQYF. CDR3 in DNA: TGTGCCAGCCGGGACAGGGGGCTCCAAGAGACCCAGTACTTC.

CDR3: CASSFGVNPYNEQFF. In DNA form, the CDR3 reads TGTGCCAGCAGCTTCGGGGTTAACCCCTACAATGAGCAGTTCTTC. This sequence joins TRBV5-5 and TRBJ2-1; D may be TRBD2 (5 bases). This CDR3 is built from 15 residues. With 2 bases removed from V and 2 bases from J, the gap between germline ends came to 11 bases. CDR1 and CDR2 from the germline V gene are SGHKS and YYEKEE (reference sequence).

This chain links TRBV28 with TRBJ2-6; D ambiguous. The CDR3 runs to 15 residues. V was trimmed by 5 bases and J by 0 bases, leaving 8 bases between them. The germline CDR1 and CDR2 sequences are MDHEN and SYDVKM. CDR3 residues: CASSQPVSGANVLTF. CDR3 sequence (DNA): TGTGCCAGCAGTCAACCGGTCTCTGGGGCCAACGTCCTGACTTTC.

The V gene is TRBV7-2, the J gene TRBJ2-3; D is perhaps TRBD2 (6 bases). With 1 base removed from V and 1 base from J, the gap between germline ends came to 9 bases. This CDR3 contains 15 residues. Germline CDR1 is SGHTA and CDR2 is FQGNSA. In DNA form, the CDR3 reads TGTGCCAGCAGCTTAGAAGCGGGCCGCACAGATACGCAGTATTTT. Its protein is CASSLEAGRTDTQYF.